The rows below give T cell receptor beta chains drawn from one sample of a study of shared clonotypes between healthy human individuals. This table comes from immunoSEQ multiplex PCR, and its TCRdb copy is limited to in-frame clones, with some not included. The table has hundreds of thousands of clones, roughly 70% seen once. The source material was memory CD4+ T cells sorted from blood. All receptors derive from a woman aged 25 to 39 in good health. CDR3s include the opening cysteine and the closing phenylalanine or tryptophan. The D gene is left open where the match is weak. Clone size is shown for a subset of rows, as once, few, many or a class of expanded clone.

j_gene: TRBJ2-2
d_gene: .
v_gene: TRBV19
abundance: .
CDR3aa: CASSQDGAGELFF
CDR3nt: TGTGCCAGTAGCCAGGATGGTGCCGGGGAGCTGTTTTTT

j_gene: TRBJ2-1
d_gene: TRBD2
v_gene: TRBV25-1
abundance: .
CDR3aa: CATTTGGGLSYNEQFF
CDR3nt: TGTGCCACTACAACCGGGGGGGGACTTTCCTACAATGAGCAGTTCTTC

j_gene: TRBJ1-3
d_gene: .
v_gene: TRBV5-1
abundance: few
CDR3aa: CASSFGDASGNTIYF
CDR3nt: TGCGCCAGCAGCTTTGGAGACGCCTCTGGAAACACCATATATTTT

j_gene: TRBJ2-7
d_gene: .
v_gene: TRBV7-5
abundance: .
CDR3aa: CVRSLAGRDRVIYEQYF
CDR3nt: TGTGTCAGAAGCTTAGCAGGGCGGGACAGGGTTATCTACGAGCAGTACTTC

j_gene: TRBJ2-1
d_gene: .
v_gene: TRBV28
abundance: .
CDR3aa: CASSLLSDEQFF
CDR3nt: TGTGCCAGCAGTTTATTAAGCGATGAGCAGTTCTTC

j_gene: TRBJ2-2
d_gene: .
v_gene: TRBV29-1
abundance: .
CDR3aa: CSVRKDMGELFF
CDR3nt: TGCAGCGTTCGAAAAGATATGGGGGAGCTGTTTTTT

j_gene: TRBJ1-1
d_gene: .
v_gene: TRBV28
abundance: .
CDR3aa: CASSYPDRNTEAFF
CDR3nt: TGTGCCAGCAGCTACCCCGACAGGAACACTGAAGCTTTCTTT

j_gene: TRBJ1-4
d_gene: .
v_gene: TRBV4-1
abundance: .
CDR3aa: CASSQVAGRSEKLFF
CDR3nt: TGCGCCAGCAGCCAAGTAGCGGGGAGGTCCGAAAAACTGTTTTTT

j_gene: TRBJ2-7
d_gene: .
v_gene: TRBV30
abundance: few
CDR3aa: CAWSHPGTETGSYEQYF
CDR3nt: TGTGCCTGGAGCCATCCCGGGACCGAGACGGGTAGCTACGAGCAGTACTTC

j_gene: TRBJ2-5
d_gene: .
v_gene: TRBV11-3
abundance: .
CDR3aa: CASSPGQVETQYF
CDR3nt: TGTGCCAGCAGCCCCGGGCAGGTCGAGACCCAGTACTTC

j_gene: TRBJ2-5
d_gene: .
v_gene: TRBV15
abundance: few
CDR3aa: CATSRRGKETQYF
CDR3nt: TGTGCCACCAGCAGACGAGGGAAAGAGACCCAGTACTTC

j_gene: TRBJ2-7
d_gene: TRBD1
v_gene: TRBV5-4
abundance: few
CDR3aa: CASSLQGSYEQYF
CDR3nt: TGTGCCAGCAGCTTACAGGGGTCCTACGAGCAGTACTTC

j_gene: TRBJ2-7
d_gene: TRBD1
v_gene: TRBV2
abundance: .
CDR3aa: CASSEQGARYEQYF
CDR3nt: TGTGCCAGCAGTGAACAGGGGGCGAGGTACGAGCAGTACTTC

j_gene: TRBJ2-7
d_gene: TRBD2
v_gene: TRBV29-1
abundance: .
CDR3aa: CSVDGVASGGRYEQYF
CDR3nt: TGCAGCGTTGACGGGGTGGCTAGCGGGGGCCGGTACGAGCAGTACTTC